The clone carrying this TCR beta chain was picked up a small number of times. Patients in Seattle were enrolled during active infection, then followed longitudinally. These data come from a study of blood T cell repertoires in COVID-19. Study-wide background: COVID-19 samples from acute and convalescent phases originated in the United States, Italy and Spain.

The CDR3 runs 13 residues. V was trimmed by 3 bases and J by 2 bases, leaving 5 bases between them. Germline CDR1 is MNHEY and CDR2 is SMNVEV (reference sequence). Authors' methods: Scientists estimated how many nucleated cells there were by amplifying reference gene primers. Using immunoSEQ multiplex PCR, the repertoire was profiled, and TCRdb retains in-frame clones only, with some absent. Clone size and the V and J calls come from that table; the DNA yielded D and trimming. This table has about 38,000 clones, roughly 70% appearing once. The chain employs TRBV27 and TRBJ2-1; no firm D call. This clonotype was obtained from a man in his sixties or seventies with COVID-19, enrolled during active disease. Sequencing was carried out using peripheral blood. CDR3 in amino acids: CASSFDTYNEQFF. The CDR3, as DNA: TGTGCCAGCAGTTTCGACACCTACAATGAGCAGTTCTTC.